The TCR beta chain under discussion was sequenced for a study of T cells expressing NK-cell markers. Looking at the study overall: All TCR beta repertoires analysed originated from sorted CD3+CD56+NKG2C+, CD3+CD56+NKG2C- and CD3+CD56-NKG2C+ T cells. Seven sequenced donors out of eight were HCMV-seropositive, one seronegative. Study-wide results and limits: A range of about 1.0-8% of CD8+ T cells consisted of dominant NKG2C+ clonotypes in several donors.

Concerning this clonotype: What it recognizes is unknown.

What made the TCR beta cDNA was 5'RACE template switching with UMIs. For each CDR3 protein, TCRdb gives one entry from its re-call of the 5' RACE reads, without DNA. This sample lists some 140,000 distinct CDR3 sequences; its ten largest clones have 37%. There are 16 residues in the CDR3. CDR1 SGHVS and CDR2 FNYEAQ come from the germline V gene. The sequencing sample was made of blood T cells: a sorted CD56 or NKG2C T cell subset, CD4+ or CD8+ T cells, or bulk PBMC T cells (not recorded which). V is TRBV7-6 and J is TRBJ2-5; without DNA, the TCRdb call of TRBD1 cannot be checked. This TCR derives from a woman aged 45-65 years in good health. CDR3 loop: CASSLGGGFAAETQYF.